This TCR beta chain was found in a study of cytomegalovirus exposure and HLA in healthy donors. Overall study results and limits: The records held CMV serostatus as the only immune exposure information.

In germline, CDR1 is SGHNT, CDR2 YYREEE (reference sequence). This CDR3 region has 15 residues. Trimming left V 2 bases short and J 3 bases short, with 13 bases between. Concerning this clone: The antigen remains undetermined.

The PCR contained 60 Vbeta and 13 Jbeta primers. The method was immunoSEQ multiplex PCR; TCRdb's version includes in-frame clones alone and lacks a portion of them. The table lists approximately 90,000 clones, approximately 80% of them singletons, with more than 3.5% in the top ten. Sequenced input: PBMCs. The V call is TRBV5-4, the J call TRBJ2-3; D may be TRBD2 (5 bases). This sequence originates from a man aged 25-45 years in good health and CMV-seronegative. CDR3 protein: CASSLLGITTDTQYF. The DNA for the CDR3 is TGTGCCAGCAGCTTACTAGGGATCACGACAGATACGCAGTATTTT. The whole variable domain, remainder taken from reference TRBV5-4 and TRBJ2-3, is ETGVTQSPTHLIKTRGQQVTLRCSSQSGHNTVSWYQQALGQGPQFIFQYYREEENGRGNFPPRFSGLQFPNYSSELNVNALELDDSALYLCASSLLGITTDTQYFGPGTRLTVL.